This TCR beta chain was recovered during a study of cytomegalovirus exposure and HLA in healthy donors. This clone was seen more than once but under ten times. V lost 5 bases, J lost 3 bases, and 13 bases lay in between. CDR1 is SEHNR and CDR2 is FQNEAQ in the germline V gene (reference sequence). The CDR3 sequence is 14 residues long. Vbeta (60) and Jbeta (13) primers were used in the PCR. TCRdb's copy holds only in-frame clones and misses some; the assay was immunoSEQ multiplex PCR. Seen here are about 160,000 clones, roughly 77% observed once, and the top ten hold under 2.5%. The receptor was isolated from a man aged 45-65 years in good health and CMV-seropositive. The chain uses TRBV7-9 and TRBJ1-1; D possibly corresponds to TRBD1 (5 bases). Sequenced input: PBMCs. CDR3 DNA sequence: TGTGCCAGCAGCCCTGACAGTTTCGACACTGAAGCTTTCTTT. Its translation: CASSPDSFDTEAFF. Filled out from reference TRBV7-9 and TRBJ1-1, the complete variable domain reads DTGVSQNPRHKITKRGQNVTFRCDPISEHNRLYWYRQTLGQGPEFLTYFQNEAQLEKSRLLSDRFSAERPKGSFSTLEIQRTEQGDSAMYLCASSPDSFDTEAFFGQGTRLTVV.